The present entry profiles one TCR beta chain with its context. The sample is drawn from a study of T cell changes during pregnancy in multiple sclerosis. Clones were sequenced by immunoSEQ multiplex PCR, and TCRdb holds only the in-frame ones, with some missing. The sample contains fewer than 100,000 clones, around 93% of which appear only once. This CDR3 comprises 12 residues. CDR1 and CDR2 (germline): GTSNPN, SVGIG (reference sequence). V dropped 8 bases and J dropped 1 base, with 12 bases sitting between them. V usage is TRBV30 and J usage is TRBJ2-7; D may be TRBD2 (5 bases). The specimen was peripheral blood, collected after pregnancy. The clonotype originates from a female donor in good health, enrolled as a control in a pregnancy study. Here the CDR3 reads CAGRGASYEQYF. CDR3 in DNA: TGTGCCGGTCGGGGAGCTTCCTACGAGCAGTACTTC.